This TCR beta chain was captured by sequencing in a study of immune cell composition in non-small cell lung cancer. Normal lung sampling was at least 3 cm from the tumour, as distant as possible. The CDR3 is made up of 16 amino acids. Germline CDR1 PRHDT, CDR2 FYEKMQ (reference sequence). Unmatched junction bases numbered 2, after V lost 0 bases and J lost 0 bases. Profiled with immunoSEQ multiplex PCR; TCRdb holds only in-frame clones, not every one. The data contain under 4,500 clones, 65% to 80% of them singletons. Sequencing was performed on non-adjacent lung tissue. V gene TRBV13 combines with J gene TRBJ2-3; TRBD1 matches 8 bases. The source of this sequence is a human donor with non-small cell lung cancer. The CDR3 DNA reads TGTGCCAGCAGCTTAGGGACAGGGGCGAGCACAGATACGCAGTATTTT. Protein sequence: CASSLGTGASTDTQYF.